This T cell receptor (beta chain) was retrieved from a study of cytomegalovirus exposure and HLA in healthy donors. CDR3 length: 16 residues. Trimming pared 2 bases from V and 0 bases from J, leaving 14 bases between. Germline-derived CDR1 and CDR2 are SGHDT and YYEEEE. The table came from immunoSEQ multiplex PCR; TCRdb's copy has only in-frame clones and leaves some out. The top ten hold 1.4% of the sample, which has 150,000 to 200,000 clones, about 87% seen once. The genes are TRBV5-6 and TRBJ1-1; no reliable D call. The sample taken for sequencing was PBMCs. This sequence originates from a woman aged 30 to 39 in good health and CMV-seronegative. The CDR3 loop is CASSLSVGTLNTEAFF. In DNA, the CDR3 is TGTGCCAGCAGCTTAAGCGTAGGAACCCTGAACACTGAAGCTTTCTTT.